This T cell receptor (beta chain) was found in a study of cytomegalovirus exposure and HLA in healthy donors (dated by TCRdb to about 2017). At the level of the whole study: An earlier analysis of some 600 of the donors reported approximately 300 Gb of sequence data and around 100 million unique TCR beta sequences obtained from about 179 million T cells. Besides the first cohort of some 670 subjects, a separate validation cohort made up of 120 or so different subjects was used. Typing coverage varied by locus: roughly 620-630 donors for A, B, C, DRB1 and DQB1; some 520 for DQA1; about 570 for DPA1; roughly 450 for DPB1. Class I and class II HLA loci were covered by the typing at four-digit resolution. Among the roughly 400 genotyped donors, 75% to 90% belonged to the genetic ancestry cluster associated with self-reported Caucasian donors. An earlier analysis of 587 of the donors applied high-throughput TCR beta sequencing to assess whether each TCR beta V gene segment acted as functional or pseudogenic. The study was designed to test whether signatures of past pathogen exposure could be identified by cataloging public T cell receptors. In a later analysis, previously published TCR beta repertoires from 550 to 700 donors were re-analyzed and high-resolution HLA genotyping was added so that TCR occurrence patterns could be studied. Among roughly 400 genotyped donors of the cohort, an average of around 220,000 unique TCR beta nucleotide sequences was sequenced per donor, of which about 19% were non-productive. Donor age, sex, ethnicity and CMV serostatus were compiled alongside the repertoire data. Roughly 300 gigabases of sequencing data and roughly 80 million unique TCR sequences made up an early release that covered approximately 700 HLA-typed donors. Every repertoire in the discovery cohort had been generated on one and the same sequencing platform. To predict cytomegalovirus infection status, the study combined high-throughput TCR immunosequencing, statistical association of individual TCRs with disease status, and machine learning. Genome-wide SNP genotypes for about 55% of the 666 donors were used in a later genetic analysis, which treated that subset as a discovery cohort. Rather than drawing on any new phenotypic data, the later analysis identified candidate immune exposures from TCR beta sequences and the way those sequences occurred across donors. Using immunosequencing, the study profiled T cell repertoires from about 650 subjects and related those repertoires to cytomegalovirus serostatus. About five DR-DQ haplotypes were treated as single units for association and clustering because of strong linkage in the cohort. Here is what the overall study found, with its caveats: A cluster of highly shared sequence variants was judged likely to be a technical artifact of the sequencing pipeline. According to a later analysis, TCR association rates differed among HLA loci, with DRB1 alleles showing the most associated TCRs and HLA-C alleles showing the fewest. In a later analysis, HLA-associated TCR beta chains were found to be more clonally expanded and to have lower generation probabilities than equally common non-associated chains. For the cohort, immune exposure information was limited to CMV serostatus. Because counts were too low, more than 15 rarely observed V segments, including chromosome 9 orphons, were excluded from the earlier analysis of 587 of the donors. In a later analysis, 15,000 to 20,000 TCR beta sequences were associated with specific HLA alleles at a false discovery rate of 0.05. Presence/absence analyses assumed roughly uniform sequencing depth across donors, an assumption that may not hold. The study gave a list of roughly 150 TCR beta chains associated with cytomegalovirus. Correlated functional status among segregating V segments might be attributable to linkage disequilibrium, but an unknown experimental factor could not be ruled out. Because HLA typing was unavailable for some donors at each locus, only the typed subset was used in association tests. A later analysis found that most CMV-associated TCR beta chains appeared HLA-restricted, with HLA associations seemingly driven largely by CMV exposure. According to a later analysis, parvovirus B19, influenza, CMV and Epstein-Barr virus appeared linked to several top co-occurrence clusters. According to a later genetic analysis, donors in an Asian-associated ancestry cluster had fewer N-insertions in productive TCRs than the approximately 670-donor mean. V-gene and J-gene trimming of TCR beta chains was associated with a missense DCLRE1C variant in a later genetic analysis, and the association was replicated in an independent cohort. In an earlier analysis of some 500 of the donors, most TCR beta V segments were observed in productive rearrangements about 87% or about 30% of the time, broadly matching IMGT annotations. When HLA alleles, especially DR and DQ, strongly co-occurred, TCR associations were difficult to assign to individual alleles. Only TCR beta chains were sequenced in this cohort, and the absence of alpha or paired-chain data limited detectable features. A further reported finding was that TCR beta sequences accurately predicted the HLA-A and HLA-B alleles for most subjects in the first cohort. The authors suggested that the approach could potentially be generalized to other disease states and immunological phenotypes. Because the 87-base-pair reads could not distinguish some IMGT-functional V segments, including TRBV6-2 and TRBV6-3, those segments were excluded. A few of the identified cytomegalovirus-associated TCR beta chains were confirmed in vitro to be specific for cytomegalovirus antigens. While some public TCRs were present in many individuals, most TCR sequences turned up only very rarely across donors. Cytomegalovirus status was reported to be diagnosed by the classifier with high specificity and sensitivity in both the original and validation cohorts.

Points on this clone: The antigen it recognizes is unknown. No much larger clone is present one base from it, and per-base qualities are unavailable.

The cohort consisted of 666 healthy bone marrow donors. At the time of sampling, all cohort members were nominally healthy, though unrecorded immune exposures were likely present. The donor was CMV seronegative and was included in the group of 352 seronegative cohort members. Each donor provided a peripheral blood sample, and peripheral blood mononuclear cells were used for TCR beta sequencing. Genomic DNA extraction from the blood cell samples was performed with the Qiagen DNeasy Blood Extraction Kit. To prepare the library, the immunoSEQ multiplex PCR assay was applied. The multiplex PCR relied on a mix of 60 forward primers for TCR Vbeta segments and 13 reverse primers for TCR Jbeta segments. Amplification of the CDR3 region of rearranged TCR beta genes was performed with a multiplex PCR assay on genomic DNA. The amplified TCR beta libraries were sequenced on the Illumina HiSeq System as 87-base-pair reads. Per the authors' processing: A later analysis counted 75 million to 100 million unique TCR beta chains across the 700 or so repertoires, and approximately 11 million of these chains were shared by at least two donors. Raw reads were error-corrected and collapsed into unique sequences by a nearest-neighbor algorithm in which closely related sequences were merged to remove PCR and sequencing errors. V, D and J gene segments were assigned by aligning CDR3 sequences to IMGT reference sequences. For a sequence to be retained, at least a six-nucleotide match to both a V gene segment and a J gene segment was required. Rearrangements were called productive when the CDR3 lacked stop codons and stayed in frame with V and J; all others were non-productive. CDR3 was defined by IMGT convention, running from the second conserved V-encoded cysteine to the conserved J-encoded phenylalanine. The earlier analysis of 450 to 750 of the donors excluded any sequence lacking an unambiguous match to a single V gene segment. An earlier analysis of a few hundred of the donors called V segments functional above 56.7% productive rearrangements and segregating when the between-donor standard deviation exceeded 5%. A statistical classification framework was built for diagnosing cytomegalovirus status from the catalog of TCR beta chain sequences. V and J gene assignment, in a later analysis, came from comparing TCR nucleotide sequences with IMGT/GENE-DB human TR gene sequences. In a later analysis, CDR3 sequences and most-parsimonious VDJ recombination scenarios were assigned using the TCRdist pipeline. In a later analysis, each TCR beta chain was defined by its CDR3 amino acid sequence together with its V-gene family, and reads without a unique V-gene family were excluded. A later analysis removed 500 to 600 highly shared, low-generation-probability nucleotide sequences to deal with suspected cross-contamination and a sequencing artifact. In a later analysis, a clonal expansion index was calculated for each public chain from normalized within-repertoire ranks of inferred template counts. A later analysis computed generation probabilities with a VDJ recombination model fitted to out-of-frame rearrangements, and checked the results against IGoR. A later analysis scored TCR-TCR, TCR-HLA and TCR-CMV co-occurrence with hypergeometric tests, applying a repertoire-size bias correction to TCR pairs. False discovery rates were estimated in a later analysis by permuting HLA or CMV assignments 20 times. In a later analysis, co-occurring TCRs were grouped using DBSCAN, with TCRdist sequence similarity added in when clustering inside HLA-allele-positive subsets. Co-occurrence clustering excluded repertoires with fewer than 30,000 or more than 120,000 public chains, plus five with anomalous nucleotide sharing. TCRdb provides this immuneACCESS table in a form limited to in-frame rearrangements. Some clones are lacking; in checked studies, under half of them reflect an unresolved V gene, and why the rest are absent is not known. V, J and clone size derive from that table, while D and trimming were established from the DNA sequence. Here the sample has approximately 74,000 clones; roughly 80% occur a single time. The ten most abundant clones make up roughly 2.9% of the sample.

CDR1 is given as MDHEN and CDR2 as SYDVKM, both from the germline V gene. V loses 5 bases of germline sequence and J loses 2 bases, and the interval between the two ends is 15 bases. The CDR3 sequence holds 15 residues, the cysteine and phenylalanine included. Solely the CDR3 DNA is kept, with 45 bases framed from the first base. This chain is built from TRBV28 and TRBJ1-2; tentative D gene TRBD1, with 5 bases matching. The sample comprised PBMCs. This receptor was taken from a woman in her 30s in good health and CMV-seronegative. The DNA is as follows: TGTGCCAGCAGTCCCCTGACAGAAACAAACTATGGCTACACCTTC. Its protein reads: CASSPLTETNYGYTF.